The 3 T cell receptor beta chains reported below all come from one sample, sequenced in a study of blood T cells in healthy people across ages. PCR was performed a second time for about 6 to 12 cycles using a sample-barcoded 5' primer and a J-beta primer mix. TCRdb re-called the 5' RACE reads with MiXCR, one entry per CDR3 protein. Among about 970,000 distinct CDR3 sequences, roughly 51% were seen once, and the ten largest hold about a fifth. The sample was blood. These receptors were taken from a woman aged 55-70 years in good health.

The chain carries TRBV12-3 or TRBV12-4 and TRBJ1-1; D possibly corresponds to TRBD1 (5 bases). CDR3 length: 15 residues. The V gene lost 3 bases and the J gene lost 10 bases, with 21 bases spanning the gap. CDR3 in amino acids: CASSFSSGVTGPAFF. The CDR3 DNA follows: TGTGCCAGCAGTTTTTCCTCGGGGGTTACAGGCCCAGCTTTCTTT.

A word on this clonotype: This may come from a read error, since a much larger clone is one base off. This rearrangement joins TRBV10-3 to TRBJ1-2, with 10 bases aligning to TRBD1. With V trimmed by 5 bases and J by 10 bases, 7 bases remained unmatched. CDR1 and CDR2 from the germline V gene are ENHRY and SYGVKD. The CDR3 extends over 13 amino acids. The CDR3 region is CAISHGTGDDYTF. In DNA form, the CDR3 reads TGTGCCATCAGTCACGGGACAGGGGACGACTACACCTTC.

The chain is built from TRBV20-1 and TRBJ1-5, with 8 bases lining up with TRBD1. V lost 5 bases and J lost 4; bases outside the gene matches: 10. CDR1 and CDR2 from the germline V gene are DFQATT and SNEGSKA (reference sequence). This CDR3 comprises 15 residues. CDR3 sequence (DNA): TGCAGTGCTTCCAGCCCTAGGACAGGGAATCAGCCCCAGCATTTT. Translated, it gives CSASSPRTGNQPQHF.